Described below is a single TCR beta chain sequence and its context. Treatment reported: around 19 received Ad26.COV2.S at low or high dose, single or two shots; about 5 received placebo; per-sample allocation not given. Each sample was drawn 63 days after the first injection (of vaccine or placebo). This sample is drawn from a study of Ad26.COV2.S vaccination and SARS-CoV-2 variants. Only in-frame clones appear in the TCRdb table, and some are missing; sequencing was by immunoSEQ multiplex PCR. Of over 400,000 clones in the sample, about nine tenths were seen once. The CDR3 is made up of 15 amino acids. The V and J ends lost 0 bases and 2 bases respectively, with 8 bases between them. Germline-derived CDR1 and CDR2 are SGHTA and FQGNSA.

The origin of this receptor is a person aged 18-65 years who received the Ad26.COV2.S COVID-19 vaccine or a placebo. The specimen was peripheral blood, collected in a trial of Ad26.COV2.S vaccine versus placebo. The gene calls are TRBV7-2 and TRBJ1-5; D call uncertain. The CDR3 DNA reads as TGTGCCAGCAGCTTAGCCAGCGGTGGCAATCAGCCCCAGCATTTT. This translates into CASSLASGGNQPQHF.